A selection of T cell receptor beta chains follows, all from one sample in a study of T cells in localized non-small cell lung cancer. The protocol was immunoSEQ multiplex PCR, while the TCRdb copy is restricted to in-frame clones and leaves out a portion. The sample lists roughly 16,000 clones, about 91% occurring once. The starting material was peripheral blood, obtained before any cancer treatment. The receptors derive from a female donor of 60 years or more with stage III squamous cell lung carcinoma. Both conserved end residues are part of each CDR3. D genes are given only for firm matches. Clone size is not always given. Where it is, it says once, few, many or a class for expanded clones.

abundance | j_gene | v_gene | d_gene | CDR3nt | CDR3aa
. | TRBJ2-1 | TRBV4-1 | . | TGCGCCAGCAGCATTATTATAAGCGGCCTAGTAAGCTCCTACAATGAGCAGTTCTTC | CASSIIISGLVSSYNEQFF
. | TRBJ1-6 | TRBV2 | TRBD1 | TGTGCCAGCATTGGCCGGGACAGGGTTTATTCACCCCTCCACTTT | CASIGRDRVYSPLHF
. | TRBJ1-2 | TRBV6-1 | . | TGTGCCAGCAGGAGCCCGGCAGATAACTATGGCTACACCTTC | CASRSPADNYGYTF
. | TRBJ2-3 | TRBV7-6 | TRBD2 | TGTGCCAGCAGCTTAGTTGGAGCGGGGGCCACAGATACGCAGTATTTT | CASSLVGAGATDTQYF
. | TRBJ2-1 | TRBV19 | TRBD1 | TGTGCCAGTAGCATAGGGGGGACAGGGGTCTACAATGAGCAGTTCTTC | CASSIGGTGVYNEQFF
. | TRBJ1-1 | TRBV5-1 | . | TGCGCCAGCAGCTTGGCTCGGGAGGAGGAAGCTTTCTTT | CASSLAREEEAFF
. | TRBJ1-6 | TRBV6-5 | . | TGTGCCAGCAGCTCCGGGTTTAGGTCTAAAGCCCTCCACTTT | CASSSGFRSKALHF
. | TRBJ2-3 | TRBV11-3 | . | TGTGCCAGCAGCTTAGCAGGGGTTATTGATACGCAGTATTTT | CASSLAGVIDTQYF
. | TRBJ2-7 | TRBV27 | TRBD1 | TGTGCCAGCAAGTTGACAGGGCGGTACGAGCAGTACTTC | CASKLTGRYEQYF
. | TRBJ2-1 | TRBV7-8 | . | TGTGCCAGCAGCCAAACAAGCAATGAGCAGTTCTTC | CASSQTSNEQFF
. | TRBJ2-1 | TRBV7-9 | . | TGTGCCAGCAGCCAATCTAACAGGGTCTCCAATGAGCAGTTCTTC | CASSQSNRVSNEQFF
. | TRBJ2-3 | TRBV5-4 | . | TGTGCCAGCAGCTTGGACCTTGCTTCGCGTCAGGGGACAGATACGCAGTATTTT | CASSLDLASRQGTDTQYF
. | TRBJ1-2 | TRBV27 | TRBD1 | TGTGCCAGCAGACTTCAGGGGGCGAGAGGCTACACCTTC | CASRLQGARGYTF
. | TRBJ2-1 | TRBV7-9 | TRBD2 | TGTGCCAGCAGCTCTCTAGCGGGCCCCAATGAGCAGTTCTTC | CASSSLAGPNEQFF
. | TRBJ1-6 | TRBV11-2 | . | TGTGCCAGCAGCTTGGGGGACGGAGGGTCACCCCTCCACTTT | CASSLGDGGSPLHF
. | TRBJ1-2 | TRBV6-4 | . | TGTGCCAGCAGCATAGAACAGGGAAGGGGCTACACCTTC | CASSIEQGRGYTF
. | TRBJ1-4 | TRBV2 | TRBD1 | TGTGCCAGCAGTCAATCGACAGGGATGTTGTTTTTT | CASSQSTGMLFF
. | TRBJ2-1 | TRBV5-1 | . | TGCGCCAGCAGCTTCGAAAACGAGCAGTTCTTC | CASSFENEQFF
. | TRBJ1-5 | TRBV6-6 | TRBD1 | TGTGCCAGCAGTCAGTCCGGACAGGGCAATCAGCCCCAGCATTTT | CASSQSGQGNQPQHF
. | TRBJ1-2 | TRBV6-1 | . | TGTGCCAGCAGTGAATTCCCCAACTATGGCTACACCTTC | CASSEFPNYGYTF
. | TRBJ1-3 | TRBV5-1 | . | TGCGCCAGCAGCTTGGCCGAGGCAGACGCAGGAAACACCATATATTTT | CASSLAEADAGNTIYF
. | TRBJ2-7 | TRBV6-6 | TRBD1 | TGTGCCAGCACCTGGACAGGGATCGCGAGCGAGCAGTACTTC | CASTWTGIASEQYF
. | TRBJ1-2 | TRBV7-9 | . | TGTGCCAGCAGCTTAGTAGGGGGAGTTGGCTATGGCTACACCTTC | CASSLVGGVGYGYTF
once | TRBJ2-7 | TRBV7-2 | . | TGTGCCAGCAGCTTAGCGGCTTGGGGGGGCCGTCCTCTCGAGCAGTACTTC | CASSLAAWGGRPLEQYF
. | TRBJ2-2 | TRBV25-1 | . | TGTGCCAGCAGTGATGTAACAGTGGGGACCGGGGAGCTGTTTTTT | CASSDVTVGTGELFF
. | TRBJ2-6 | TRBV28 | TRBD1 | TGTGCCAGCAGTTGGCATCGGACAGGGGGTTTTGGGGCCAACGTCCTGACTTTC | CASSWHRTGGFGANVLTF
once | TRBJ2-1 | TRBV7-3 | TRBD2 | TGTGCCAGCAGCCCCTCGGGAGGACACAATGAGCAGTTCTTC | CASSPSGGHNEQFF
. | TRBJ1-5 | TRBV6-1 | . | TGTGCCAGCGGACGTCGTGATAGCAATCAGCCCCAGCATTTT | CASGRRDSNQPQHF
. | TRBJ2-3 | TRBV9 | TRBD2 | TGTGCCAGTGAGCGGGGGTCTAGCACAGATACGCAGTATTTT | CASERGSSTDTQYF